Sequencing of this T cell receptor beta chain was carried out in a study of cytomegalovirus exposure and HLA in healthy donors. Study findings and constraints: Excluded: some indistinguishable V segments such as TRBV6-2 and TRBV6-3. Highest at DRB1 and lowest at HLA-C, TCR association rates differed among HLA loci in a later analysis.

In the PCR, 60 Vbeta and 13 Jbeta primers were used. Measured with immunoSEQ multiplex PCR; TCRdb has only the in-frame clones, and not every one. The sample lists 60,000 to 75,000 clones; approximately 90% were seen once. Everyone who donated was a healthy bone marrow donor. About this clone: Its antigen is unidentified.

J gave up 0 bases and V 5 bases, and 19 bases lay outside the gene matches. The CDR3 runs to 19 residues. CDR1 and CDR2 from the germline V gene are SNHLY and FYNNEI. What was sequenced was PBMCs. The TCR sequence derives from a woman under 40 in good health and CMV-seropositive. The rearrangement joins TRBV2 to TRBJ2-7; 7 positions match TRBD1. The CDR3 here is CASSYASQGVTTLSYEQYF. For the CDR3, the DNA is TGTGCCAGCAGTTACGCTTCCCAGGGGGTTACCACCCTCTCCTACGAGCAGTACTTC.